The 27 T cell receptor beta chains listed next were all sequenced from one sample in a study of blood T cell repertoires in COVID-19 (dated by TCRdb to 2018 to 2020). The library was made by the immunoSEQ multiplex PCR assay. The clones in this table, taken by TCRdb from immuneACCESS, are in-frame only. Not every clone is retained; where verified, under half of the shortfall comes from an unresolved V gene, and the cause of the rest is unknown. Recorded for this sample are approximately 440,000 clones; approximately 90% of them occurred a single time. The ten largest clones take up over 9.5% of the sample. Specimen: peripheral blood. All receptors derive from a woman aged 45-65 years with COVID-19, enrolled during active disease.

The chain links TRBV5-1 to TRBJ1-1, with 8 bases aligning to TRBD1. V lost 7 bases to trimming and J lost 1 base; unmatched junction nucleotides: 9. The germline V gene has CDR1 SGHRS and CDR2 YFSETQ. There are 15 residues in the CDR3. Here the CDR3 reads CASGTGQGTNTEAFF. The CDR3 DNA reads as TGCGCCAGCGGGACAGGACAGGGAACGAACACTGAAGCTTTCTTT.

The rearrangement links TRBV24-1 to TRBJ2-1; 10 bases map to TRBD2. The CDR3 is 15 residues long. Per germline, CDR1 KGHDR and CDR2 SFDVKD. The J segment lost 6 bases and the V segment lost 9 bases, leaving 10 bases of the junction unmatched. CDR3 nucleotides: TGTGCCACCGGACCAGCGGGGGGGCTCGCCAATGAGCAGTTCTTC. Its translation is CATGPAGGLANEQFF.

The V and J genes are TRBV29-1 and TRBJ1-4, with 9 bases aligning to TRBD1. The CDR3 totals 13 residues. V shed 4 bases, J shed 8 bases, and the junction held 5 bases outside the gene matches. The germline gives CDR1 SQVTM, CDR2 ANQGSEA. The CDR3 DNA follows: TGCAGCGTTGGGGACAGGGCAAAGGAAAAACTGTTTTTT. The encoded protein is CSVGDRAKEKLFF.

This clone was counted only a few times. The chain uses TRBV5-1 and TRBJ2-2; 8 bases agree with TRBD1. Germline CDR1 is SGHRS and CDR2 is YFSETQ. Germline trimming cut 0 bases from V and 3 bases from J; bases unmatched to any gene: 4. This CDR3 contains 16 residues. CDR3 residues: CASSLAGQGYTGELFF. Here the CDR3 DNA reads TGCGCCAGCAGCTTGGCAGGACAGGGATACACCGGGGAGCTGTTTTTT.

The CDR3 region has the DNA TGTGCCACCAGTGATTTAGGGGGATCCTATGGCTACACCTTC. It encodes CATSDLGGSYGYTF. The rearrangement joins TRBV24-1 to TRBJ1-2; TRBD1 is a possible D gene (6 bases). The CDR3 has 14 amino acids. Trimming removed 1 base at V and 4 bases at J, with 9 bases between. Germline assignment: CDR1 KGHDR and CDR2 SFDVKD.

The chain is built from TRBV28 and TRBJ2-7, with TRBD2 identical over 10 bases. The CDR3 sequence is 14 residues long. Trimming cost V 8 bases and J 0 bases; bases outside gene matches: 4. CDR1 is MDHEN, CDR2 SYDVKM, per germline. CDR3 loop: CASVAGGTSYEQYF. The CDR3 DNA reads TGTGCCAGCGTAGCGGGGGGCACCTCCTACGAGCAGTACTTC.

This sequence joins TRBV2 and TRBJ1-2, with TRBD1 as a possible D gene (5 bases). Germline-derived CDR1 and CDR2 are SNHLY and FYNNEI. The CDR3 extends over 13 amino acids. The V gene lost 7 bases and the J gene lost 1 base, with 10 bases spanning the gap. Here the CDR3 DNA reads TGTGCCAGCATCCAAGGGGTTAACTATGGCTACACCTTC. Encoded protein: CASIQGVNYGYTF.

The table lists this clone with a few counts. This chain uses TRBV2 with TRBJ1-6; TRBD1 agrees at 9 bases. This CDR3 has 13 residues. Germline values: CDR1 SNHLY, CDR2 FYNNEI. Trimming at V came to 7 bases and at J to 9 bases, leaving 4 bases not matched to a gene. The CDR3 protein is CASTQDRGSPLHF. The CDR3 nucleotides are TGTGCCAGCACTCAGGACAGGGGTTCACCCCTCCACTTT. Variable domain in full (rest from reference TRBV2 and TRBJ1-6): EPEVTQTPSHQVTQMGQEVILRCVPISNHLYFYWYRQILGQKVEFLVSFYNNEISEKSEIFDDQFSVERPDGSNFTLKIRSTKLEDSAMYFCASTQDRGSPLHFGNGTRLTVT.

V is TRBV6-5 and J is TRBJ1-2; a weak D match, TRBD1 (5 bases). Germline V gene lookup returns CDR1 MNHEY and CDR2 SVGAGI. V was pared by 7 bases and J by 4 bases, with 16 bases between. This CDR3 has 14 residues. The CDR3 sequence is CASTFLGRFYGYTF. The CDR3 DNA reads as TGTGCCAGCACCTTCCTGGGGCGGTTCTATGGCTACACCTTC.

The chain couples TRBV10-2 to TRBJ1-2, with 10 bases aligning to TRBD1. In germline, CDR1 is WSHSY, CDR2 SAAADI. The CDR3 runs 18 residues. Germline trimming cut 4 bases from V and 3 bases from J; bases unmatched to any gene: 14. The CDR3 loop reads CASSGRGGTGERYYGYTF. The CDR3 DNA reads as TGCGCCAGCAGTGGCCGGGGAGGGACAGGGGAAAGGTACTATGGCTACACCTTC.

This clone was recorded only once. The chain carries TRBV5-6 and TRBJ2-3; 12 nucleotides match TRBD2. CDR3 length: 15 amino acids. J was trimmed by 6 bases and V by 4 bases; bases with no gene match: 6. CDR1 is SGHDT and CDR2 is YYEEEE in the germline V gene. The CDR3 coding sequence is TGTGCCAGCAGCCCGCTAGCGGGGGGGGTGGATACGCAGTATTTT. This sequence encodes CASSPLAGGVDTQYF.

The chain couples TRBV13 to TRBJ2-7; the D gene is possibly TRBD1 (6 bases). From germline, CDR1 is PRHDT and CDR2 FYEKMQ (reference sequence). V was pared by 6 bases and J by 0 bases, with 12 bases between. The CDR3 length is 14 residues. CDR3: CASRDRDTSYEQYF. The DNA for the CDR3 is TGTGCCAGCAGGGACCGGGACACCTCCTACGAGCAGTACTTC. The entire variable domain, with the rest obtained from reference TRBV13 and TRBJ2-7, is as follows: AAGVIQSPRHLIKEKRETATLKCYPIPRHDTVYWYQQGPGQDPQFLISFYEKMQSDKGSIPDRFSAQQFSDYHSELNMSSLELGDSALYFCASRDRDTSYEQYFGPGTRLTVT.

The chain employs TRBV5-4 and TRBJ1-1, with 7 positions matching TRBD1. The CDR3 length is 12 residues. From germline, CDR1 is SGHNT and CDR2 YYREEE (reference sequence). The V gene end was trimmed by 9 bases and the J gene end by 1 base; junction bases not matched to a gene: 3. This chain's CDR3 is CATQGGNTEAFF. CDR3 coding DNA: TGTGCCACCCAGGGGGGGAACACTGAAGCTTTCTTT. Full variable domain (rest looked up from reference TRBV5-4 and TRBJ1-1): ETGVTQSPTHLIKTRGQQVTLRCSSQSGHNTVSWYQQALGQGPQFIFQYYREEENGRGNFPPRFSGLQFPNYSSELNVNALELDDSALYLCATQGGNTEAFFGQGTRLTVV.

This clone showed up just a few times. The gene calls are TRBV6-5 and TRBJ1-6; D is unresolved. The CDR3 has 12 residues. V was clipped by 6 bases and J by 8 bases, with 8 bases between them. Germline-derived CDR1 and CDR2 are MNHEY and SVGAGI. CDR3 DNA sequence: TGTGCCAGCAGGGCAACCGATTCACCCCTCCACTTT. Its translation: CASRATDSPLHF.

This sequence joins TRBV7-6 and TRBJ1-2, with TRBD1 as a possible D gene (6 bases). Germline values: CDR1 SGHVS, CDR2 FNYEAQ. CDR3 length equals 13 residues. The V gene lost 3 bases and the J gene lost 5 bases, with 10 bases spanning the gap. CDR3 residues: CASSLGRGYGYTF. The CDR3, as DNA: TGTGCCAGCAGCTTGGGCAGGGGTTATGGCTACACCTTC.

The chain employs TRBV5-5 and TRBJ1-2; 7 bases map to TRBD1. The V gene's germline CDR1 is SGHKS and CDR2 YYEKEE (reference sequence). The CDR3 runs 15 residues. V shed 2 bases, J shed 6 bases, and the junction held 10 bases outside the gene matches. CDR3 DNA: TGTGCCAGCAGCTTACAACCGACAGGGATCGATGGCTACACCTTC. It yields the protein CASSLQPTGIDGYTF.

The chain is built from TRBV4-2 and TRBJ2-7, with a possible D match to TRBD2 (6 bases). The ends were cut back, 2 bases at V and 4 bases at J, with 9 bases in the middle. The CDR3 runs to 13 residues. Germline V gene data show CDR1 as LGHNA and CDR2 as YNFKEQ. CDR3 protein: CASSQWRGYEQYF. For the CDR3, the DNA is TGTGCCAGCAGCCAATGGAGGGGTTACGAGCAGTACTTC.

The rearrangement uses TRBV12-5 and TRBJ2-2; TRBD1 matches at 12 bases. Germline loops: CDR1 LGHNT, CDR2 FRNRAP. The CDR3 consists of 16 residues. The trim removed 3 bases at V and 6 bases at J, leaving 5 bases unmatched. The CDR3 is CASGFRDRGRSGELFF. DNA of the CDR3: TGTGCTAGTGGTTTCCGGGACAGGGGGCGATCCGGGGAGCTGTTTTTT.

V is TRBV28 and J is TRBJ1-5; the D is unclear. This CDR3 has 14 amino acids. The germline V gene has CDR1 MDHEN and CDR2 SYDVKM. Trimming pared 8 bases from V and 2 bases from J, leaving 13 bases between. The CDR3 protein is CASVSRLGNQPQHF. The CDR3 DNA is TGTGCCAGCGTAAGCCGACTCGGCAATCAGCCCCAGCATTTT.

This clone was seen only once. This sequence joins TRBV4-2 and TRBJ2-3, with a weak D call TRBD2 (5 bases). The ends were cut back, 1 base at V and 2 bases at J, with 13 bases in the middle. This CDR3 region has 16 residues. Germline V gene lookup returns CDR1 LGHNA and CDR2 YNFKEQ. The CDR3 DNA reads TGTGCCAGCAGCCAAGGAATAACGGGGAACACAGATACGCAGTATTTT. This gives the protein CASSQGITGNTDTQYF.

The chain recombines TRBV6-5 with TRBJ1-1; 9 bases agree with TRBD1. CDR1 MNHEY and CDR2 SVGAGI come from the germline V gene. V trimming: 7 bases; J trimming: 7 bases; junction bases outside the gene matches: 10. The CDR3 spans 14 residues. The CDR3 spells CASTVGQGGGEAFF. The CDR3 DNA is TGTGCCAGCACCGTGGGACAGGGAGGGGGTGAAGCTTTCTTT.

The chain links TRBV6-5 to TRBJ1-2; tentative D call: TRBD1 (6 bases). The CDR3 consists of 13 residues. CDR1 is MNHEY and CDR2 is SVGAGI in the germline V gene. The V gene lost 7 bases and the J gene lost 7 bases, with 16 bases spanning the gap. The CDR3 is CASNGVQGGGYTF. CDR3 bases: TGTGCCAGCAATGGAGTACAGGGTGGTGGCTACACCTTC.

This clone was recorded once. The rearrangement links TRBV7-9 to TRBJ2-3; 9 nucleotides align to TRBD1. The CDR3 contains 16 residues. The ends lost 1 base at V and 6 bases at J; junction bases unmatched: 8. Looked up from germline, CDR1 is SEHNR and CDR2 is FQNEAQ (reference sequence). In DNA form, the CDR3 reads TGTGCCAGCAGCTTAGTGACAGGGGGTGGAGAGGATACGCAGTATTTT. This gives the protein CASSLVTGGGEDTQYF.

This chain joins TRBV5-1 and TRBJ1-4; 11 bases align to TRBD1. This CDR3 spans 15 amino acids. Germline CDR1 and CDR2: SGHRS and YFSETQ. Germline trimming cut 3 bases from V and 7 bases from J; bases unmatched to any gene: 5. The CDR3 loop reads CASSWGQGEIEKLFF. In nucleotides, the CDR3 is TGCGCCAGCAGCTGGGGACAGGGGGAAATTGAAAAACTGTTTTTT.

The chain couples TRBV5-1 to TRBJ2-2; 11 nucleotides align to TRBD2. The junction had 11 bases not matched to a gene; V was cut back by 6 bases and J by 7 bases. The germline V gene encodes CDR1 SGHRS and CDR2 YFSETQ. CDR3 size: 16 residues. CDR3 protein: CASKLLAGGDGGELFF. In nucleotides, the CDR3 is TGCGCCAGCAAGCTCCTAGCGGGGGGAGACGGCGGGGAGCTGTTTTTT.

In its sample, this clone was seen once. The V and J genes are TRBV10-3 and TRBJ2-3; 7 nucleotides line up with TRBD1. Per germline, CDR1 ENHRY and CDR2 SYGVKD. The J segment lost 2 bases and the V segment lost 7 bases, leaving 3 bases of the junction unmatched. The CDR3 is 13 amino acids. The CDR3 nucleotides are TGTGCCATCATGGGACAGATCACAGATACGCAGTATTTT. It is translated as CAIMGQITDTQYF.

The chain uses TRBV27 and TRBJ1-6, with 8 bases matching TRBD1. V shed 4 bases, J shed 9 bases, and the junction held 14 bases outside the gene matches. The CDR3 sequence is 17 residues long. Germline V gene data show CDR1 as MNHEY and CDR2 as SMNVEV (reference sequence). CDR3 loop: CASSSTGGGMVVSPLHF. The CDR3, as DNA: TGTGCCAGCAGTTCCACAGGGGGGGGTATGGTTGTTTCACCCCTCCACTTT.